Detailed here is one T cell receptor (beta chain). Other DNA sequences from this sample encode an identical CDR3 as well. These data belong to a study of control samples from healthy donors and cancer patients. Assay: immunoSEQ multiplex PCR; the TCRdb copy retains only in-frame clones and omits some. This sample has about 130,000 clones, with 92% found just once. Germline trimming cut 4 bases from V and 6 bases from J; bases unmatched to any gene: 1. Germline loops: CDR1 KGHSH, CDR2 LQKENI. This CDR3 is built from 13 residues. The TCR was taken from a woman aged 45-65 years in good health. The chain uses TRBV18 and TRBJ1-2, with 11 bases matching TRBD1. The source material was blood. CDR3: CASSQGQGDGYTF. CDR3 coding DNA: TGTGCCAGCTCACAGGGACAGGGGGATGGCTACACCTTC.